Following are 29 T cell receptor beta chains from one sample sequenced in a study of T cells in Graves' hyperthyroidism and ophthalmopathy. Researchers took RNA transcripts and amplified the TCR beta CDR3 regions from them. TCR CDR3 underwent first-round RT-PCR with the HTBI primer set. TCRdb reprocessed the multiplex PCR reads with MiXCR, giving one entry per CDR3 protein. The table has about 400,000 distinct CDR3 sequences, 15% seen once. Sequenced: blood. These receptors were taken from a woman in her twenties or thirties with Graves' hyperthyroidism.

This clonotype was counted at least ten times. The rearrangement links TRBV6-1 to TRBJ2-7; TRBD2 matches at 15 bases. The CDR3 is 17 residues long. Germline CDR1 MNHNS, CDR2 SASEGT. V dropped 8 bases and J dropped 6; count of bases not matched to a gene: 14. The CDR3 coding sequence is TGTGCCAGCGAACGGGGACTAGCGGGAGGCTGGGATCGCGAGCAGTACTTC. Its translation is CASERGLAGGWDREQYF.

This clonotype was detected ten times or more. The chain links TRBV3-1 to TRBJ1-4; no clear D gene. Germline CDR1 reads LGHDT; CDR2 reads YNNKEL (reference sequence). V was pared by 1 base and J by 8 bases, with 17 bases between. The CDR3 has 16 amino acids. The CDR3 region is CASSQASVAGREKLFF. The CDR3 DNA reads as TGTGCCAGCAGCCAAGCTAGCGTGGCAGGACGGGAAAAACTGTTTTTT. Drawing the rest from reference TRBV3-1 and TRBJ1-4, the complete variable domain is DTAVSQTPKYLVTQMGNDKSIKCEQNLGHDTMYWYKQDSKKFLKIMFSYNNKELIINETVPNRFSPKSPDKAHLNLHINSLELGDSAVYFCASSQASVAGREKLFFGSGTQLSVL.

This clonotype was recorded at least ten times. The J gene is TRBJ2-3, the V gene TRBV20-1; D might be TRBD2 (5 bases). V was trimmed by 0 bases and J by 2 bases, leaving 9 bases between them. CDR3 length: 14 amino acids. CDR1 and CDR2 (germline): DFQATT, SNEGSKA (reference sequence). CDR3 sequence reads: CSARDGLHTDTQYF. CDR3 sequence (DNA): TGCAGTGCTAGAGACGGACTCCACACAGATACGCAGTATTTT.

Many counts were recorded for this clonotype. This chain links TRBV10-3 with TRBJ2-1; 10 bases match TRBD2. Trimming removed 4 bases from V and 4 bases from J; junction bases left unmatched: 7. Germline V gene sequence: CDR1 ENHRY, CDR2 SYGVKD. This CDR3 is built from 16 residues. The CDR3 DNA reads as TGTGCCATCAGTGCACCTAGCGGGAGTACATACAATGAGCAGTTCTTC. It is translated as CAISAPSGSTYNEQFF.

CDR3 protein: CASSKRAENEKLFF. CDR3 bases: TGTGCCAGCAGCAAGAGGGCGGAGAATGAAAAACTGTTTTTT. This chain joins TRBV3-1 and TRBJ1-4, with D unresolved. Germline lookup yields CDR1 LGHDT and CDR2 YNNKEL (reference sequence). The CDR3 has 14 residues. Trimming took 5 bases from V and 5 from J, leaving 12 bases between them.

This clonotype was seen many times. The chain is built from TRBV3-1 and TRBJ2-7; D is uncertain. The length of the CDR3 is 14 residues. CDR1 is LGHDT and CDR2 is YNNKEL in the germline V gene (reference sequence). Between the trimmed V and J ends, which lost 3 bases and 5 bases, there was a span of 14 bases. CDR3 protein: CASSHGKTTDEQYF. CDR3 sequence (DNA): TGTGCCAGCAGCCATGGGAAGACGACCGACGAGCAGTACTTC.

The DNA of the CDR3 is TGTGCCAGCAGACGACCTCAAACGAACACCGGGGAGCTGTTTTTT. It yields the protein CASRRPQTNTGELFF. The chain recombines TRBV6-1 with TRBJ2-2; D ambiguous. CDR1 is MNHNS, CDR2 SASEGT, per germline. The V end lost 6 bases, the J end lost 0 bases, and 11 bases lay between the germline ends. The CDR3 runs to 15 residues.

This clonotype was observed a handful of times. The rearrangement uses TRBV7-9 and TRBJ2-2, with 8 nucleotides matching TRBD2. CDR3 length: 16 residues. V shed 5 bases and J 4 bases; nucleotides not matched to a gene: 9. Germline-derived CDR1 and CDR2 are SEHNR and FQNEAQ (reference sequence). The CDR3 coding sequence is TGTGCCAGCAGCCGGACTGGACTAGCCGCCACCGGGGAGCTGTTTTTT. It specifies CASSRTGLAATGELFF.

This clonotype has ten or more counts. CDR3 sequence reads: CASSQNQGQHNTDTQYF. In nucleotides, the CDR3 is TGTGCCAGCAGCCAAAACCAAGGACAGCACAACACAGATACGCAGTATTTT. The genes are TRBV12-3 or TRBV12-4 and TRBJ2-3; D may be TRBD1 (6 bases). CDR3 length: 17 amino acids. V was cut by 6 bases and J by 2 bases, with 21 bases left in between.

This clonotype was seen repeatedly, ten times or more. The genes are TRBV20-1 and TRBJ1-5; 8 bases match TRBD1. The CDR3 loop spans 15 amino acids. Losses at the gene ends were 2 bases for V and 3 bases for J; bases not matched to a gene: 6. The germline gives CDR1 DFQATT, CDR2 SNEGSKA (reference sequence). The CDR3 coding sequence is TGCAGTGCTAGATTCCAGGGGGCTTACAATCAGCCCCAGCATTTT. Protein product: CSARFQGAYNQPQHF.

This clonotype was recorded many times. The chain joins TRBV20-1 to TRBJ2-1, with 11 bases matching TRBD2. Germline values: CDR1 DFQATT, CDR2 SNEGSKA (reference sequence). Trimming removed 7 bases from V and 5 bases from J; junction bases left unmatched: 7. The CDR3 is 14 residues long. CDR3 in amino acids: CSVETSGANNEQFF. The CDR3 nucleotides are TGCAGTGTCGAGACTAGCGGGGCGAACAATGAGCAGTTCTTC.

This chain uses TRBV5-5 with TRBJ2-7; D not certain. The CDR3 is 12 residues long. V dropped 1 base and J dropped 3 bases, with 5 bases sitting between them. Looked up from germline, CDR1 is SGHKS and CDR2 is YYEKEE (reference sequence). The CDR3 spells CASSLTVYEQYF. In DNA, the CDR3 is TGTGCCAGCAGCTTGACGGTCTACGAGCAGTACTTC.

The chain couples TRBV28 to TRBJ2-3; 14 positions match TRBD2. The germline CDR1 and CDR2 sequences are MDHEN and SYDVKM. The J segment lost 6 bases and the V segment lost 6 bases, leaving 8 bases of the junction unmatched. CDR3 length: 16 amino acids. CDR3 loop: CASRVGTSGSSDTQYF. The CDR3 nucleotides are TGTGCCAGCAGGGTTGGGACTAGCGGGAGCTCGGATACGCAGTATTTT.

The gene calls are TRBV6-1 and TRBJ2-3, with 8 bases that match TRBD1. V lost 7 bases and J lost 4; bases outside the gene matches: 10. This CDR3 has 15 residues. Germline V gene sequence: CDR1 MNHNS, CDR2 SASEGT. CDR3 nucleotides: TGTGCCAGCAACCCCGGACAGGGAAAATCAGATACGCAGTATTTT. Amino acids: CASNPGQGKSDTQYF.

This clonotype was detected many times. V is TRBV10-1 and J is TRBJ1-1; D is undetermined. The CDR3 runs 13 residues. In germline, CDR1 is WNHNN, CDR2 SYGVQD (reference sequence). Trimming took 6 bases from V and 1 from J, leaving 9 bases between them. The CDR3 DNA follows: TGCGCCAGCAGCGCCCTGGAGAACACTGAAGCTTTCTTT. Protein product: CASSALENTEAFF.

The sample holds many counts of this clonotype. This sequence joins TRBV30 and TRBJ2-1; tentative D call: TRBD2 (5 bases). V was pared by 4 bases and J by 6 bases, with 13 bases between. Looked up from germline, CDR1 is GTSNPN and CDR2 is SVGIG (reference sequence). The CDR3 is 13 amino acids. CDR3 protein: CAWKAEAPNEQFF. The CDR3 DNA reads as TGTGCCTGGAAAGCGGAGGCCCCCAATGAGCAGTTCTTC.

This clonotype has at least ten counts. The rearrangement joins TRBV2 to TRBJ2-1; 11 bases are a match to TRBD2. The germline gives CDR1 SNHLY, CDR2 FYNNEI. V dropped 5 bases and J dropped 4; count of bases not matched to a gene: 4. This CDR3 region has 15 residues. As DNA, the CDR3 is TGTGCCAGCAGTACGGGACTAGCGGTATACAATGAGCAGTTCTTC. This sequence encodes CASSTGLAVYNEQFF.

In this sample, this clonotype turned up a few times. The chain employs TRBV29-1 and TRBJ1-5, with unresolved D. Germline assignment: CDR1 SQVTM and CDR2 ANQGSEA. Trimming took 2 bases from V and 7 from J, leaving 12 bases between them. This CDR3 region has 13 residues. The CDR3 nucleotides are TGCAGCGTTGAAAAGGCCGAGGGCCAGCCCCAGCATTTT. Protein product: CSVEKAEGQPQHF.

The chain is built from TRBV6-1 and TRBJ2-7; tentative D call: TRBD1 (6 bases). The CDR3 has 13 amino acids. Per germline, CDR1 MNHNS and CDR2 SASEGT. Trimming pared 7 bases from V and 6 bases from J, leaving 16 bases between. In DNA form, the CDR3 reads TGTGCCAGCACCCCCGGGACACGGCGCGAGCAGTACTTC. Translating it yields CASTPGTRREQYF.

This clonotype was found once. The V and J genes are TRBV30 and TRBJ2-1; unclear D gene. The CDR3 has 12 residues. V was trimmed by 2 bases and J by 9 bases, leaving 11 bases between them. Germline lookup yields CDR1 GTSNPN and CDR2 SVGIG (reference sequence). The CDR3: CAWSRPRGEQFF. DNA for the CDR3: TGTGCCTGGAGTCGACCCCGCGGTGAGCAGTTCTTC.

This clonotype showed up just a few times. The chain is built from TRBV6-5 and TRBJ2-1; 9 bases agree with TRBD1. CDR1 and CDR2 from the germline V gene are MNHEY and SVGAGI. This CDR3 is built from 15 residues. The V and J ends lost 4 bases and 8 bases, in that order; junction bases with no gene match: 9. This CDR3 is CASSSTGQGFHEQFF. The CDR3 DNA reads as TGTGCCAGCAGTTCCACCGGACAGGGGTTTCATGAGCAGTTCTTC.

This clonotype was detected many times. The genes are TRBV5-1 and TRBJ1-3; D is unresolved. Trimming shortened V by 0 bases and J by 0 bases, and 10 bases separated the two germline ends. The V gene's germline CDR1 is SGHRS and CDR2 YFSETQ. The CDR3 runs to 16 residues. CDR3 nucleotide sequence: TGCGCCAGCAGCTTGGCCCACAGAGTCTCTGGAAACACCATATATTTT. It specifies CASSLAHRVSGNTIYF.

Ten or more counts support this clonotype. The chain links TRBV20-1 to TRBJ2-7; 10 positions match TRBD1. The CDR3 contains 12 residues. Germline values: CDR1 DFQATT, CDR2 SNEGSKA (reference sequence). The V and J ends lost 2 bases and 9 bases, in that order; junction bases with no gene match: 4. The CDR3 region has the DNA TGCAGTGCTAGAAAGACAGGGGGCTGGCAGTACTTC. This sequence encodes CSARKTGGWQYF.

The chain carries TRBV2 and TRBJ2-7; 9 bases map to TRBD2. The CDR3 sequence is 14 residues long. V was pared by 6 bases and J by 4 bases, with 7 bases of the junction left unmatched. CDR1 and CDR2 (germline): SNHLY, FYNNEI. The CDR3: CASRVAGAGYEQYF. In DNA, the CDR3 is TGTGCCAGCAGGGTAGCGGGAGCGGGATACGAGCAGTACTTC.

In this sample, this clonotype turned up many times. V is TRBV5-4 and J is TRBJ2-5; D remains unclear. The CDR3 extends over 14 amino acids. V gave up 1 base and J gave up 2 bases, with 9 bases separating them. Germline loops: CDR1 SGHNT, CDR2 YYREEE (reference sequence). The CDR3 region is CASSLTGRQETQYF. In DNA form, the CDR3 reads TGTGCCAGCAGCTTGACTGGGCGACAAGAGACCCAGTACTTC.

CDR3 in DNA: TGTGCCAGCTATCCCCCCCCCGGGACAGGGGGCACGGACTATGGCTACACCTTC. As protein: CASYPPPGTGGTDYGYTF. This chain links TRBV28 with TRBJ1-2; TRBD1 agrees at 12 bases. CDR3 length: 18 residues. V shed 8 bases, J shed 3 bases, and the junction held 16 bases outside the gene matches. The germline gives CDR1 MDHEN, CDR2 SYDVKM.

In its sample, this clonotype was seen once. The V gene is TRBV6-1, the J gene TRBJ1-3; D is ambiguous. Trimming stripped 0 bases from V and 4 bases from J, with 16 bases between. The length of the CDR3 is 17 residues. Germline V gene lookup returns CDR1 MNHNS and CDR2 SASEGT. CDR3 region: CASSEALMTSLGNTIYF. As DNA, the CDR3 is TGTGCCAGCAGTGAAGCGTTAATGACTTCTCTGGGAAACACCATATATTTT.

V and J are TRBV11-1 and TRBJ2-3; D not resolved. The germline V and J ends were trimmed by 2 bases and 1 base, with 13 bases remaining between them. Germline CDR1 reads SGHAT; CDR2 reads FQDESV (reference sequence). This CDR3 comprises 16 residues. CDR3 nucleotide sequence: TGTGCCAGCAGCTTAATTGGGAAGGTTGGCACAGATACGCAGTATTTT. It specifies CASSLIGKVGTDTQYF.

V usage is TRBV6-1 and J usage is TRBJ2-5; the match to TRBD2 covers 10 bases. The CDR3 runs 13 residues. Unmatched junction bases numbered 2, after V lost 5 bases and J lost 5 bases. Germline CDR1 reads MNHNS; CDR2 reads SASEGT. CDR3 protein: CASSQREGETQYF. CDR3 coding DNA: TGTGCCAGCAGTCAGCGGGAGGGGGAGACCCAGTACTTC.